The 24 T cell receptor beta chains below were found in one sample sequenced in a study of cytomegalovirus exposure and HLA in healthy donors. PCR involved 60 Vbeta and 13 Jbeta primers. Measured with immunoSEQ multiplex PCR; TCRdb has only the in-frame clones, and not every one. The data contain under 200,000 clones, roughly 90% of them seen just once; the ten biggest clones take up approximately 2%. Material for sequencing was PBMCs. These receptors originate from a woman between 18 and 29 years old in good health and CMV-seronegative.

This clone was recorded only once. The V and J genes are TRBV6-5 and TRBJ1-2; D is perhaps TRBD1 (5 bases). The CDR3 totals 13 residues. Germline CDR1 is MNHEY and CDR2 is SVGAGI. Deletions cut 4 bases from V and 4 bases from J, with 10 bases between. CDR3: CASSSDRVYGYTF. As DNA, the CDR3 is TGTGCCAGCAGTTCCGACAGAGTCTATGGCTACACCTTC.

The chain combines TRBV11-2 with TRBJ1-1; 12 bases fit TRBD1. The CDR3 sequence is 15 residues long. Germline CDR1 is SGHAT and CDR2 is FQNNGV. Trimming removed 4 bases from V and 4 bases from J; junction bases left unmatched: 4. CDR3 in amino acids: CASSSGTGGITEAFF. Written as DNA, the CDR3 is TGTGCCAGCAGCTCGGGGACAGGGGGCATCACTGAAGCTTTCTTT.

This clone was seen once. At one of its ends the junction is not consistent with the germline gene, which may arise from a read error. The rearrangement joins TRBV27 to TRBJ1-2, with unresolved D. There are 13 residues in the CDR3. Germline V gene sequence: CDR1 MNHEY, CDR2 SMNVEV (reference sequence). CDR3 region: CASSLAENYGYPF. The DNA for the CDR3 is TGTGCCAGCAGTTTAGCTGAAAACTATGGCTACCCCTTC.

J is TRBJ2-7 and V is TRBV11-2; D is possibly TRBD1 (5 bases). Trimming removed 4 bases from V and 4 bases from J, with 8 bases in between. Per the germline V gene, CDR1 is SGHAT and CDR2 is FQNNGV. The CDR3 is 12 amino acids. CDR3 sequence reads: CASSSTGYEQYF. For the CDR3, the DNA is TGTGCCAGCAGCTCCACAGGTTACGAGCAGTACTTC.

This chain links TRBV5-4 with TRBJ1-4; TRBD1 is a possible D gene (5 bases). The V end lost 4 bases, the J end lost 8 bases, and 18 bases lay between the germline ends. Per germline, CDR1 SGHNT and CDR2 YYREEE (reference sequence). This CDR3 region has 15 residues. As DNA, the CDR3 is TGTGCCAGCAGCCGGGACTCTACGCCAGGGGAAAAACTGTTTTTT. It yields the protein CASSRDSTPGEKLFF.

The V gene is TRBV7-9, the J gene TRBJ1-2; 7 bases align to TRBD1. The CDR3 has 16 amino acids. Germline V lookup: CDR1 SEHNR, CDR2 FQNEAQ (reference sequence). With 4 bases clipped from V and 3 bases from J, the junction kept 11 bases outside the gene matches. CDR3 sequence: CASSYNYRGGDYGYTF. In DNA form, the CDR3 reads TGTGCCAGCAGCTATAATTACAGGGGAGGCGACTATGGCTACACCTTC. Full variable domain (rest looked up from reference TRBV7-9 and TRBJ1-2): DTGVSQNPRHKITKRGQNVTFRCDPISEHNRLYWYRQTLGQGPEFLTYFQNEAQLEKSRLLSDRFSAERPKGSFSTLEIQRTEQGDSAMYLCASSYNYRGGDYGYTFGSGTRLTVV.

This clone was picked up one time. The V and J genes are TRBV6-5 and TRBJ1-2; possibly TRBD1 for D (6 bases). CDR1 and CDR2 from the germline V gene are MNHEY and SVGAGI. The CDR3 is 14 amino acids. The V and J ends lost 6 bases and 0 bases respectively, with 11 bases between them. The CDR3 spells CASSRDTANYGYTF. DNA of the CDR3: TGTGCCAGCAGCCGGGACACCGCTAACTATGGCTACACCTTC.

The chain carries TRBV7-8 and TRBJ1-5; D remains unclear. Trimming took 2 bases from V and 2 from J, leaving 13 bases between them. CDR1 and CDR2 from the germline V gene are SGHVS and FQNEAQ. The length of the CDR3 is 16 residues. The CDR3 bases are TGTGCCAGCAGCTTAAAAAACAGCTTACGCAATCAGCCCCAGCATTTT. Translating it yields CASSLKNSLRNQPQHF.

The table lists this clone with a count of one. This rearrangement joins TRBV4-1 to TRBJ2-3, with D unclear. V was pared by 0 bases and J by 2 bases, with 9 bases between. The germline gives CDR1 MGHRA, CDR2 YSYEKL. There are 15 residues in the CDR3. The CDR3: CASSQDDGATDTQYF. CDR3 DNA sequence: TGCGCCAGCAGCCAAGACGACGGAGCCACAGATACGCAGTATTTT.

The CDR3 here is CASSPNRDSYEQYF. The DNA of the CDR3 is TGTGCCAGCAGCCCTAACCGGGACAGCTACGAGCAGTACTTC. This rearrangement joins TRBV7-2 to TRBJ2-7; 7 nucleotides agree with TRBD1. This CDR3 has 14 amino acids. Germline V gene lookup returns CDR1 SGHTA and CDR2 FQGNSA. The trim removed 5 bases at V and 3 bases at J, leaving 7 bases unmatched.

The J gene is TRBJ2-7, the V gene TRBV5-1; 7 bases fit TRBD1. The CDR3 has 12 amino acids. From germline, CDR1 is SGHRS and CDR2 YFSETQ. Unmatched junction bases numbered 4, after V lost 5 bases and J lost 5 bases. DNA of the CDR3: TGCGCCAGCAGATTGACAGGGAACGAGCAGTACTTC. Translated: CASRLTGNEQYF.

This chain uses TRBV7-9 with TRBJ2-7; tentative D call: TRBD2 (7 bases). V was pared by 5 bases and J by 0 bases, with 20 bases between. Per the germline V gene, CDR1 is SEHNR and CDR2 is FQNEAQ (reference sequence). This CDR3 is built from 17 residues. The CDR3 spells CASSPAGASPNSYEQYF. Written as DNA, the CDR3 is TGTGCCAGCAGCCCTGCGGGGGCGAGCCCCAACTCCTACGAGCAGTACTTC.

The genes are TRBV18 and TRBJ2-6, with 9 nucleotides matching TRBD1. The CDR3 runs 18 residues. J was trimmed by 1 base and V by 5 bases; bases with no gene match: 9. Germline V lookup: CDR1 KGHSH, CDR2 LQKENI. CDR3 in DNA: TGTGCCAGCTCAGCAAACAGGGGGCGTTTATCTGGGGCCAACGTCCTGACTTTC. This sequence encodes CASSANRGRLSGANVLTF.

With respect to this clone: Other nucleotide sequences in the sample specify the same CDR3. V is TRBV28 and J is TRBJ1-2, with D hard to call. This CDR3 is 12 amino acids long. Germline CDR1 and CDR2: MDHEN and SYDVKM. V was clipped by 2 bases and J by 5 bases, with 6 bases between them. The CDR3 here is CASSLRGYGYTF. The CDR3 nucleotides are TGTGCCAGCAGTTTAAGAGGGTATGGCTACACCTTC.

The rearrangement links TRBV25-1 to TRBJ2-5; 7 positions agree with TRBD1. The CDR3 spans 14 residues. The ends lost 4 bases at V and 5 bases at J; junction bases unmatched: 7. Germline CDR1 reads MGHDK; CDR2 reads SYGVNS. The CDR3 loop is CASSVGQEVETQYF. Here the CDR3 DNA reads TGTGCCAGCAGTGTCGGACAGGAGGTGGAGACCCAGTACTTC.

V gene TRBV7-2 combines with J gene TRBJ1-2; unclear D gene. Germline V lookup: CDR1 SGHTA, CDR2 FQGNSA. V was trimmed by 1 base and J by 5 bases, leaving 11 bases between them. The CDR3 length is 14 residues. The CDR3 loop is CASSLGPLRYGYTF. In DNA, the CDR3 is TGTGCCAGCAGCTTAGGCCCGCTGCGGTATGGCTACACCTTC.

This chain joins TRBV28 and TRBJ1-5, with 7 nucleotides matching TRBD1. This CDR3 region has 12 residues. In germline, CDR1 is MDHEN, CDR2 SYDVKM. V lost 6 bases to trimming and J lost 15 bases; unmatched junction nucleotides: 11. The CDR3 spells CASSRPDRVGHF. As DNA, the CDR3 is TGTGCCAGCAGCCGTCCTGACAGGGTCGGGCATTTT.

The chain uses TRBV28 and TRBJ2-7, with TRBD2 identical over 7 bases. V was clipped by 4 bases and J by 5 bases; unmatched bases: 14. Germline CDR1 reads MDHEN; CDR2 reads SYDVKM. This CDR3 is 16 amino acids long. CDR3 nucleotides: TGTGCCAGCAGTTCCCCGGGACGGCAGGGAGGGGACGAGCAGTACTTC. Amino acids: CASSSPGRQGGDEQYF. Combining the CDR3 with reference TRBV28 and TRBJ2-7 gives the whole variable domain DVKVTQSSRYLVKRTGEKVFLECVQDMDHENMFWYRQDPGLGLRLIYFSYDVKMKEKGDIPEGYSVSREKKERFSLILESASTNQTSMYLCASSSPGRQGGDEQYFGPGTRLTVT.

The V and J genes are TRBV28 and TRBJ1-5; D remains unclear. V was clipped by 5 bases and J by 4 bases, with 18 bases between them. The CDR3 covers 16 residues. The germline CDR1 and CDR2 sequences are MDHEN and SYDVKM. CDR3 DNA: TGTGCCAGCAGTCTTTGGATAGCGTCCGTGAATCAGCCCCAGCATTTT. It is translated as CASSLWIASVNQPQHF.

The chain employs TRBV7-2 and TRBJ2-3; perhaps TRBD2 as D (7 bases). The CDR3 totals 16 residues. Germline V CDR1 and CDR2: SGHTA, FQGNSA. The V end lost 1 base, the J end lost 5 bases, and 16 bases lay between the germline ends. The CDR3 DNA reads TGTGCCAGCAGCTTAGGTGGGGGGGCCGGGGGAGATACGCAGTATTTT. As protein: CASSLGGGAGGDTQYF.

The chain joins TRBV10-3 to TRBJ1-2; D not resolved. This CDR3 region has 14 residues. V dropped 2 bases and J dropped 5 bases, with 12 bases sitting between them. CDR1 ENHRY and CDR2 SYGVKD come from the germline V gene. The DNA of the CDR3 is TGTGCCATCAGTGAGGCCCTGGGCCCGTATGGCTACACCTTC. Protein product: CAISEALGPYGYTF.

This clone occurred once. This chain connects TRBV5-8 to TRBJ2-5, with a weak D call TRBD1 (6 bases). This CDR3 spans 16 amino acids. Germline CDR1 reads SGHTS; CDR2 reads YDEGEE. V gave up 4 bases and J gave up 5 bases, with 21 bases separating them. In nucleotides, the CDR3 is TGTGCCAGCAGCATAAATAGAGGTGGACAGTGGGAGACCCAGTACTTC. Residues: CASSINRGGQWETQYF. Drawing the rest from reference TRBV5-8 and TRBJ2-5, the complete variable domain is EAGVTQSPTHLIKTRGQQATLRCSPISGHTSVYWYQQALGLGLQFLLWYDEGEERNRGNFPPRFSGRQFPNYSSELNVNALELEDSALYLCASSINRGGQWETQYFGPGTRLLVL.

The J gene is TRBJ2-1, the V gene TRBV12-5; perhaps TRBD2 as D (6 bases). The length of the CDR3 is 14 residues. V was cut by 3 bases and J by 8 bases, with 14 bases left in between. CDR1 is LGHNT, CDR2 FRNRAP, per germline. This chain's CDR3 is CASGFGWRDDEQFF. The CDR3, as DNA: TGTGCTAGTGGTTTCGGTTGGCGGGATGATGAGCAGTTCTTC.

This clone was counted once. The gene calls are TRBV7-3 and TRBJ2-5, with D unclear. Judging by the DNA end, TRBJ2-7 fits better; the J call may be wrong. This CDR3 is built from 13 residues. CDR1 and CDR2 from the germline V gene are SGHTA and FQGTGA. The chain's CDR3 is CASSTEPGGEQYF. The CDR3 region has the DNA TGTGCCAGCAGCACCGAACCCGGCGGCGAGCAGTACTTC.